Shown below are 30 T cell receptor beta chains from a single sample sequenced in a study of T cell clones after liver transplantation. TCRdb's copy holds only in-frame clones and misses some; the assay was immunoSEQ multiplex PCR. The table has about 72,000 clones, around 90% seen once. The sample here was CD4+ T cells from blood, taken before liver transplant. These receptors were obtained from a human donor who received a liver transplant.

J is TRBJ2-1 and V is TRBV19; the match to TRBD1 covers 7 bases. V shed 3 bases, J shed 0 bases, and the junction held 5 bases outside the gene matches. Germline CDR1 is LNHDA and CDR2 is SQIVND (reference sequence). CDR3 length: 16 amino acids. CDR3 loop: CASSIGQDGSYNEQFF. The CDR3 region has the DNA TGTGCCAGTAGTATTGGACAGGATGGCTCCTACAATGAGCAGTTCTTC.

This chain uses TRBV4-1 with TRBJ2-5; D gene unclear. The ends were cut back, 0 bases at V and 9 bases at J, with 14 bases in the middle. CDR3 length: 14 residues. The germline V gene encodes CDR1 MGHRA and CDR2 YSYEKL. The chain's CDR3 is CASSQDRADISQYF. The CDR3 bases are TGCGCCAGCAGCCAAGATCGGGCAGACATCTCCCAGTACTTC.

DNA for the CDR3: TGCGCCAGCAGCTTGGGGGACAGGGGGTTGCATGAAAAACTGTTTTTT. This sequence encodes CASSLGDRGLHEKLFF. V and J are TRBV5-1 and TRBJ1-4, with TRBD1 identical over 11 bases. Trimming removed 0 bases from V and 6 bases from J; junction bases left unmatched: 4. CDR1 and CDR2 (germline): SGHRS, YFSETQ. CDR3 length equals 16 residues.

The chain uses TRBV4-3 and TRBJ2-1, with 9 bases lining up with TRBD1. The CDR3 consists of 15 residues. CDR1 is LGHNA and CDR2 is YSLEER in the germline V gene. The junction had 5 bases not matched to a gene; V was cut back by 2 bases and J by 6 bases. The CDR3 DNA follows: TGCGCCAGCAGCCAAACCGGGACAGGGATCAATGAGCAGTTCTTC. This codes for CASSQTGTGINEQFF.

This rearrangement joins TRBV19 to TRBJ1-2; D possibly corresponds to TRBD1 (5 bases). Germline V lookup: CDR1 LNHDA, CDR2 SQIVND (reference sequence). V was trimmed by 9 bases and J by 1 base, leaving 9 bases between them. The CDR3 extends over 12 amino acids. Here the CDR3 reads CASDSFNYGYTF. CDR3 coding DNA: TGTGCCAGCGACAGTTTTAACTATGGCTACACCTTC.

This clone was observed once. The J gene is TRBJ1-1, the V gene TRBV27; tentative D call: TRBD1 (5 bases). The CDR3 length is 14 residues. The V end lost 1 base, the J end lost 2 bases, and 8 bases lay between the germline ends. CDR1 MNHEY and CDR2 SMNVEV come from the germline V gene (reference sequence). The CDR3 sequence: CASSLWGINTEAFF. CDR3 nucleotide sequence: TGTGCCAGCAGTTTATGGGGGATTAACACTGAAGCTTTCTTT.

The chain uses TRBV14 and TRBJ2-2; 13 bases match TRBD2. This CDR3 is 19 amino acids long. Trimming removed 4 bases from V and 6 bases from J; junction bases left unmatched: 14. Germline CDR1 is SGHDN and CDR2 is FVKESK. CDR3 nucleotides: TGTGCCAGCAGCCTTAGAGGACGGACTAGCGGGAGTAGGGCCGGGGAGCTGTTTTTT. Translating it yields CASSLRGRTSGSRAGELFF.

The gene calls are TRBV28 and TRBJ2-5, with D unclear. Germline loops: CDR1 MDHEN, CDR2 SYDVKM. Between the trimmed V and J ends, which lost 2 bases and 3 bases, there was a span of 7 bases. CDR3 length: 13 amino acids. The CDR3 nucleotides read TGTGCCAGCAGTTTAAGTCAGGAAGAGACCCAGTACTTC. Protein sequence: CASSLSQEETQYF.

V and J are TRBV5-1 and TRBJ2-3; a possible D gene is TRBD1 (6 bases). V shed 0 bases and J shed 3 bases, with 8 bases lying between them. The CDR3 is 14 amino acids. Germline-derived CDR1 and CDR2 are SGHRS and YFSETQ. CDR3 sequence reads: CASSLGGQTDTQYF. For the CDR3, the DNA is TGCGCCAGCAGCTTGGGTGGACAGACAGATACGCAGTATTTT.

The V gene is TRBV7-3, the J gene TRBJ1-1; TRBD1 is a possible D gene (6 bases). The V and J ends lost 1 base and 6 bases respectively, with 12 bases between them. This CDR3 is 14 amino acids long. Germline V CDR1 and CDR2: SGHTA, FQGTGA. Here the CDR3 reads CASSLNSGAPEAFF. CDR3 bases: TGTGCCAGCAGCTTAAACTCAGGGGCGCCTGAAGCTTTCTTT.

The CDR3 region has the DNA TGCGCCAGCAGCCAAGATCTAGCGGGAGGGTCCTACAATGAGCAGTTCTTC. Protein sequence: CASSQDLAGGSYNEQFF. The chain combines TRBV4-3 with TRBJ2-1; 12 positions agree with TRBD2. The V gene end was trimmed by 0 bases and the J gene end by 1 base; junction bases not matched to a gene: 1. CDR3 length equals 17 residues. Germline V gene data show CDR1 as LGHNA and CDR2 as YSLEER.

The CDR3 loop reads CASSELSTVNGYTF. The CDR3, as DNA: TGTGCCAGCAGTGAATTGAGCACGGTAAACGGCTACACCTTC. V usage is TRBV6-1 and J usage is TRBJ1-2; unclear D gene. V was clipped by 2 bases and J by 8 bases, with 15 bases between them. The CDR3 length is 14 residues. Per the germline V gene, CDR1 is MNHNS and CDR2 is SASEGT.

This clone came up once. The rearrangement joins TRBV28 to TRBJ2-7; 7 bases are shared with TRBD2. CDR1 is MDHEN, CDR2 SYDVKM, per germline. The CDR3 has 12 amino acids. The ends lost 11 bases at V and 7 bases at J; junction bases unmatched: 11. CDR3 sequence (DNA): TGTGCCGGGGGTTTAGGAGCGGGAGAGCAGTACTTC. Translated, it gives CAGGLGAGEQYF. The entire variable domain, with the rest obtained from reference TRBV28 and TRBJ2-7, is as follows: DVKVTQSSRYLVKRTGEKVFLECVQDMDHENMFWYRQDPGLGLRLIYFSYDVKMKEKGDIPEGYSVSREKKERFSLILESASTNQTSMYLCAGGLGAGEQYFGPGTRLTVT.

The V gene is TRBV7-8, the J gene TRBJ1-4; the match to TRBD1 covers 8 bases. Per the germline V gene, CDR1 is SGHVS and CDR2 is FQNEAQ. This CDR3 is 21 amino acids long. Trimming cost V 4 bases and J 0 bases; bases outside gene matches: 19. The DNA of the CDR3 is TGTGCCAGCAGCTCCAGACAGGGGCCCTTCCCCGCCTTTTCAACTAATGAAAAACTGTTTTTT. Translation gives CASSSRQGPFPAFSTNEKLFF.

The genes are TRBV5-1 and TRBJ2-7; 9 bases match TRBD1. Per germline, CDR1 SGHRS and CDR2 YFSETQ. The CDR3 consists of 13 residues. Trimming at V came to 3 bases and at J to 3 bases, leaving 1 base not matched to a gene. The CDR3 spells CASSSGQGYEQYF. The DNA of the CDR3 is TGCGCCAGCAGCTCGGGACAGGGCTACGAGCAGTACTTC.

The rearrangement links TRBV6-4 to TRBJ1-4; D uncertain. CDR1 and CDR2 (germline): MRHNA, SNTAGT. V lost 3 bases, J lost 4 bases, and 12 bases lay in between. This CDR3 contains 15 residues. The CDR3: CASSEVLGFNEKLFF. CDR3 nucleotide sequence: TGTGCCAGCAGTGAAGTGCTAGGATTTAATGAAAAACTGTTTTTT.

The chain links TRBV20-1 to TRBJ2-7, with a tentative D call TRBD1 (7 bases). The CDR3 is 11 residues long. The germline V and J ends were trimmed by 6 bases and 4 bases, with 10 bases remaining between them. Germline V gene lookup returns CDR1 DFQATT and CDR2 SNEGSKA (reference sequence). The CDR3 reads CSARGRYEQYF. The CDR3 DNA is TGCAGTGCCAGGGGGAGGTACGAGCAGTACTTC.

This chain uses TRBV11-2 with TRBJ1-1; D not certain. The CDR3 is 13 amino acids. Looked up from germline, CDR1 is SGHAT and CDR2 is FQNNGV. The germline V and J ends were trimmed by 1 base and 1 base, with 4 bases remaining between them. CDR3 amino acids: CASSLGGNTEAFF. The CDR3 nucleotides are TGTGCCAGCAGCTTAGGGGGGAACACTGAAGCTTTCTTT.

The V gene is TRBV9, the J gene TRBJ2-3; 7 positions agree with TRBD2. Germline V lookup: CDR1 SGDLS, CDR2 YYNGEE. The CDR3 runs to 14 residues. With 7 bases clipped from V and 2 bases from J, the junction kept 7 bases outside the gene matches. The CDR3 reads CASGGSGFTDTQYF. CDR3 DNA: TGTGCCAGCGGCGGTAGCGGGTTCACAGATACGCAGTATTTT. Looking up the rest from reference TRBV9 and TRBJ2-3 gives the full variable domain: DSGVTQTPKHLITATGQRVTLRCSPRSGDLSVYWYQQSLDQGLQFLIQYYNGEERAKGNILERFSAQQFPDLHSELNLSSLELGDSALYFCASGGSGFTDTQYFGPGTRLTVL.

This chain joins TRBV7-2 and TRBJ2-3; D is tentatively TRBD1 or TRBD2 (5 bases each). Between the trimmed V and J ends, which lost 9 bases and 2 bases, there was a span of 18 bases. The CDR3 consists of 15 residues. In germline, CDR1 is SGHTA, CDR2 FQGNSA. The CDR3 nucleotides are TGTGCCAGTGCAGGGACCCCATCGTCCACAGATACGCAGTATTTT. It codes for CASAGTPSSTDTQYF. The variable domain in full, completed from reference TRBV7-2 and TRBJ2-3, reads GAGVSQSPSNKVTEKGKDVELRCDPISGHTALYWYRQSLGQGLEFLIYFQGNSAPDKSGLPSDRFSAERTGGSVSTLTIQRTQQEDSAVYLCASAGTPSSTDTQYFGPGTRLTVL.

The chain couples TRBV29-1 to TRBJ2-3; D is possibly TRBD1 (7 bases). V was clipped by 4 bases and J by 3 bases, with 20 bases between them. The CDR3 spans 16 residues. Germline CDR1 reads SQVTM; CDR2 reads ANQGSEA. Here the CDR3 reads CSVVSWAGGLTDTQYF. CDR3 in DNA: TGCAGCGTTGTCTCTTGGGCAGGGGGGTTGACAGATACGCAGTATTTT.

The chain has TRBV7-2 and TRBJ2-2; D possibly corresponds to TRBD1 (5 bases). V dropped 5 bases and J dropped 5 bases, with 24 bases sitting between them. Germline V CDR1 and CDR2: SGHTA, FQGNSA. The length of the CDR3 is 18 residues. CDR3 bases: TGTGCCAGCAGCCGATCGTGGGATGGGGCATCGTATACCGGGGAGCTGTTTTTT. Translation gives CASSRSWDGASYTGELFF.

This chain connects TRBV6-1 to TRBJ2-2; TRBD1 aligns across 9 bases. This CDR3 has 19 residues. Losses at the gene ends were 2 bases for V and 1 base for J; bases not matched to a gene: 11. Germline V gene sequence: CDR1 MNHNS, CDR2 SASEGT. The CDR3 reads CASSETGIGQGMNTGELFF. The DNA of the CDR3 is TGTGCCAGCAGTGAAACGGGTATTGGACAGGGGATGAACACCGGGGAGCTGTTTTTT.

CDR3 in DNA: TGCGCCAGCAGCTTGGATGTCCGCGCGCAGTATTTT. Translated, it gives CASSLDVRAQYF. V gene TRBV5-1 combines with J gene TRBJ2-3; D unclear. Germline loops: CDR1 SGHRS, CDR2 YFSETQ. With 0 bases removed from V and 10 bases from J, the gap between germline ends came to 9 bases. This CDR3 is built from 12 residues.

This clone occurred a few times. The rearrangement uses TRBV19 and TRBJ1-1; TRBD1 aligns across 7 bases. Germline assignment: CDR1 LNHDA and CDR2 SQIVND (reference sequence). The CDR3 is 13 amino acids. Unmatched junction bases numbered 7, after V lost 9 bases and J lost 3 bases. The CDR3 region has the DNA TGTGCCAGCTACCGGGACAGAGACACTGAAGCTTTCTTT. It codes for CASYRDRDTEAFF.

This chain joins TRBV6-1 and TRBJ1-5; unclear D gene. The CDR3 has 14 residues. V was shortened by 8 bases and J by 1 base, with 12 bases between the two germline ends. Germline CDR1 reads MNHNS; CDR2 reads SASEGT. CDR3 nucleotides: TGTGCCAGCCGGCAGGCCTCGAGCAATCAGCCCCAGCATTTT. This gives the protein CASRQASSNQPQHF.

The V and J genes are TRBV4-3 and TRBJ2-3; 10 positions match TRBD2. CDR3 length equals 18 residues. Germline values: CDR1 LGHNA, CDR2 YSLEER. Trimming took 0 bases from V and 5 from J; bases not matched to a gene: 11. The CDR3 DNA sequence: TGCGCCAGCAGCCAAGACCTAGCGGGGGCCGCACGTGGAGATACGCAGTATTTT. Amino acids: CASSQDLAGAARGDTQYF.

This chain uses TRBV18 with TRBJ2-7; D is ambiguous. The CDR3 contains 13 residues. Germline lookup yields CDR1 KGHSH and CDR2 LQKENI. V dropped 0 bases and J dropped 5 bases, with 8 bases sitting between them. CDR3 region: CASSPPGLDEQYF. The CDR3 DNA reads TGTGCCAGCTCACCACCGGGGTTGGACGAGCAGTACTTC. Combining the CDR3 with reference TRBV18 and TRBJ2-7 gives the whole variable domain NAGVMQNPRHLVRRRGQEARLRCSPMKGHSHVYWYRQLPEEGLKFMVYLQKENIIDESGMPKERFSAEFPKEGPSILRIQQVVRGDSAAYFCASSPPGLDEQYFGPGTRLTVT.

V is TRBV6-5 and J is TRBJ2-5; TRBD2 matches 10 bases. Trimming at V came to 2 bases and at J to 4 bases, leaving 4 bases not matched to a gene. The CDR3 extends over 15 amino acids. Germline-derived CDR1 and CDR2 are MNHEY and SVGAGI. For the CDR3, the DNA is TGTGCCAGCAGTTACACTAGCGGGAAGGGAGAGACCCAGTACTTC. Translation: CASSYTSGKGETQYF.

In DNA form, the CDR3 reads TGTGCCAGCAGCGGCGGACTAGCGGGAACAGATACGCAGTATTTT. It codes for CASSGGLAGTDTQYF. The rearrangement uses TRBV9 and TRBJ2-3; TRBD2 aligns across 12 bases. This CDR3 is 15 amino acids long. V shed 3 bases and J 3 bases; nucleotides not matched to a gene: 2. Germline V gene lookup returns CDR1 SGDLS and CDR2 YYNGEE.